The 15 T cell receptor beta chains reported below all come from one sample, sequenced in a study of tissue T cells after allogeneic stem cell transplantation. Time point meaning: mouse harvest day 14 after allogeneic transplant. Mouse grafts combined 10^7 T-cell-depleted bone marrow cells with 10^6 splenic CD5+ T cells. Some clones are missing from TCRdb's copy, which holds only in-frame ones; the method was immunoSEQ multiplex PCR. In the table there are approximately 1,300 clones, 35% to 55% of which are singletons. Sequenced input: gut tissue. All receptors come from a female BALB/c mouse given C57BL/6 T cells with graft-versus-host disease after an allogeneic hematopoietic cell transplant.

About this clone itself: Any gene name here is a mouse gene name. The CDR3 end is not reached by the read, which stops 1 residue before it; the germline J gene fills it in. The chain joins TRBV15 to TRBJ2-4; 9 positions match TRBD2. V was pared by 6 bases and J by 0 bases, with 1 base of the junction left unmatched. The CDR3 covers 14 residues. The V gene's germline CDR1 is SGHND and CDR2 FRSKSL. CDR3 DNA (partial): TGTGCCAGCAGACTGGGGGGTAGTCAAAACACCTTGTAC. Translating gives CASRLGGSQNTLY. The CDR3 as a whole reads CASRLGGSQNTLYF.

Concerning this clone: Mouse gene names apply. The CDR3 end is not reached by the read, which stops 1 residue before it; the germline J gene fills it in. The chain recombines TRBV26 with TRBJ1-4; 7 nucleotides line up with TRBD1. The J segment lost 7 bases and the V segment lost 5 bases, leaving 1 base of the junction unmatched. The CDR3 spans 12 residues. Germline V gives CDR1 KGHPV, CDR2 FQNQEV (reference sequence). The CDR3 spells CASSTGAERLFF. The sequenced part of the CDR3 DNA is TGTGCCAGCAGTACAGGGGCCGAAAGATTATTT.

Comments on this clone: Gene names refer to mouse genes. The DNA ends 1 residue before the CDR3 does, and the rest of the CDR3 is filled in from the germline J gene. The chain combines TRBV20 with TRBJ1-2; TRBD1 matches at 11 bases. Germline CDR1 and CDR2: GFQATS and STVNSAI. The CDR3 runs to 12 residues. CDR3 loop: CGGGTGGSDYTF. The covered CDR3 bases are TGTGGGGGGGGGACAGGGGGCTCCGACTACACC.

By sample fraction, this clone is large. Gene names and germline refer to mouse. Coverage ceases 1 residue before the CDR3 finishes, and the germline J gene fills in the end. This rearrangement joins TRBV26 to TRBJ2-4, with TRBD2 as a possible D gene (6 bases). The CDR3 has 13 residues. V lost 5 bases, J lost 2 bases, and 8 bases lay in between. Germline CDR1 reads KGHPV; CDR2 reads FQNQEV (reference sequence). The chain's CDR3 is CASSGGTQNTLYF. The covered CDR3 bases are TGTGCCAGCAGTGGGGGGACTCAAAACACCTTGTAC.

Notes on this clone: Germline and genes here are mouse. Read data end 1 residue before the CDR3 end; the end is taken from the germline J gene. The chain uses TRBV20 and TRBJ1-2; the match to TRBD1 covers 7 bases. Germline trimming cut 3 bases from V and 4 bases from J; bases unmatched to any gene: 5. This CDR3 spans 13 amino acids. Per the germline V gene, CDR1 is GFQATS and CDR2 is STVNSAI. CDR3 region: CGASQGVRSDYTF. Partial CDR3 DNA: TGTGGTGCTAGTCAGGGGGTGCGCTCCGACTACACC.

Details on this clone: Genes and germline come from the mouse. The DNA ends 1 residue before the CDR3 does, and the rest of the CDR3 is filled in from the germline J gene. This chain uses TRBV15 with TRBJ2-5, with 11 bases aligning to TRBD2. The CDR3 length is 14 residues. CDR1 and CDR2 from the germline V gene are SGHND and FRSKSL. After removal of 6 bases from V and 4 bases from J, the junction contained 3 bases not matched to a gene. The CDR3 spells CASSRGLGEDTQYF. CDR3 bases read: TGTGCCAGCAGCCGGGGACTGGGGGAAGACACCCAGTAC.

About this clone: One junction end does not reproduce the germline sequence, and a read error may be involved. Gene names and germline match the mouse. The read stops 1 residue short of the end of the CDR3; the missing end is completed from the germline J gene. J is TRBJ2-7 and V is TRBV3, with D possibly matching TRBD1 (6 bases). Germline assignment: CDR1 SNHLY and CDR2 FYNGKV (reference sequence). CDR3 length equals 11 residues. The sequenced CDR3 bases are TGTGCCAGCAGGGGACACTATGCACAGTAC. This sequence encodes CASRGHYAQY. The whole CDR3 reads CASRGHYAQYF.

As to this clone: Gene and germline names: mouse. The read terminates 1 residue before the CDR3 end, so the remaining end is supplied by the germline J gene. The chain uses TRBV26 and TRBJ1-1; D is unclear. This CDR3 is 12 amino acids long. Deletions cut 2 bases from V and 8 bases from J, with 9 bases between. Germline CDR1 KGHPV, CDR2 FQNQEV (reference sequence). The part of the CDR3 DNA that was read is TGTGCCAGCAGTCTGCCGGGAGGGGAAGTCTTC. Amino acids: CASSLPGGEVF. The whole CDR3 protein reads CASSLPGGEVFF.

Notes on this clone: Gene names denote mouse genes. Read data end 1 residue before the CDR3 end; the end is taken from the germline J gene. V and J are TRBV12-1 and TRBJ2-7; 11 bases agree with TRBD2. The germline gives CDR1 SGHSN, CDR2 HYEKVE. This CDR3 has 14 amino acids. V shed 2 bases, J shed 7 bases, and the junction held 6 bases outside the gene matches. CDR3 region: CASSPDWGGREQYF. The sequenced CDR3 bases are TGTGCCAGCTCTCCCGACTGGGGGGGGCGAGAACAGTAC. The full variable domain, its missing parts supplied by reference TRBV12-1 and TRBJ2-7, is DSGVVQSPRHIIKEKGGRSVLTCIPISGHSNVVWYQQTLGKELKFLIQHYEKVERDKGFLPSRFSVQQFDDYHSEMNMSALELEDSAMYFCASSPDWGGREQYFGPGTRLTVL.

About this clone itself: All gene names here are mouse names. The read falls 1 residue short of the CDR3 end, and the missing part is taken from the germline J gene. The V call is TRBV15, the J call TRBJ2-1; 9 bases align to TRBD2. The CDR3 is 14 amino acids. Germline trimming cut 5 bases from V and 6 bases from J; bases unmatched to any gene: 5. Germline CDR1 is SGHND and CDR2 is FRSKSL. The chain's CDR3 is CASSIWGGGAEQFF. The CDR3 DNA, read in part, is TGTGCCAGCAGTATCTGGGGGGGTGGTGCTGAGCAGTTC.

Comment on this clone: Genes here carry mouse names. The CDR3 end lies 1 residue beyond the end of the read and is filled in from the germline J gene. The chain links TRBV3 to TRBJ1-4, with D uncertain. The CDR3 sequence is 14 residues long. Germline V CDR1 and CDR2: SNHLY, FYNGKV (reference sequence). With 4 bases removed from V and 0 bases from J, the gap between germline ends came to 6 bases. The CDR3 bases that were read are TGTGCCAGCAGCTGGAGTATTTCCAACGAAAGATTATTT. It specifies CASSWSISNERLF. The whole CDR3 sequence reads CASSWSISNERLFF.

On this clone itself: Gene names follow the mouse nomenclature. The CDR3 is CASSAGLQYEQYF. The covered CDR3 bases are TGTGCCAGCAGCGCGGGTCTCCAATATGAACAGTAC. This chain joins TRBV3 and TRBJ2-7; D uncertain. The DNA ends 1 residue before the CDR3 does, and the rest of the CDR3 is filled in from the germline J gene. Germline values: CDR1 SNHLY, CDR2 FYNGKV (reference sequence). The CDR3 totals 13 residues. Trimming took 5 bases from V and 4 from J, leaving 12 bases between them.

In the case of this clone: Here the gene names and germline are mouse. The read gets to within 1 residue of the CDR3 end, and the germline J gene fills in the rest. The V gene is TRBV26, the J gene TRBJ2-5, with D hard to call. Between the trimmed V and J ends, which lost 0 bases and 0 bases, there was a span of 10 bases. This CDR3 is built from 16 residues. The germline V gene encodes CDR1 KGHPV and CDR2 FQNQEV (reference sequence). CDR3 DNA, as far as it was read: TGTGCCAGCAGTCTGTCCCGGGCTCTTAACCAAGACACCCAGTAC. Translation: CASSLSRALNQDTQY. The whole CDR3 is CASSLSRALNQDTQYF.

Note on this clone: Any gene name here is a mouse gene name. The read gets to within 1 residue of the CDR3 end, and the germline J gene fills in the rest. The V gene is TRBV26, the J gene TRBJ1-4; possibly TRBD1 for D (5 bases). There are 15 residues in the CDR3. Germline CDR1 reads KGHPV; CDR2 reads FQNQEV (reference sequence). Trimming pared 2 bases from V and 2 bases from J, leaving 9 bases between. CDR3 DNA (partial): TGTGCCAGCAGTCTGGGACAAAAATCCAACGAAAGATTATTT. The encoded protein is CASSLGQKSNERLF. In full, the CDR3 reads CASSLGQKSNERLFF.

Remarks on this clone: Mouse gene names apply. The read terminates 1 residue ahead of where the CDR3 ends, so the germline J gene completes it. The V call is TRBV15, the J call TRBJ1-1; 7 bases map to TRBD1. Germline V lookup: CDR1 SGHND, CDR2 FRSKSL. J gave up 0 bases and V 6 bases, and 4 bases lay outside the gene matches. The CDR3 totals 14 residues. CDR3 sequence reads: CASRRTGTNTEVFF. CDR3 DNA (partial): TGTGCCAGCAGGAGGACAGGAACAAACACAGAAGTCTTC.